These 24 T cell receptor beta chains were all obtained from the same sample, sequenced in a study of T cell changes during pregnancy in multiple sclerosis. TCRdb keeps only in-frame clones here, not all; method: immunoSEQ multiplex PCR. Among about 32,000 clones listed, about 89% were seen once. The sample was CD8+ T cells from peripheral blood mononuclear cells, taken in the third trimester of pregnancy. Receptors were obtained from a female donor with multiple sclerosis, enrolled in a pregnancy study.

This chain connects TRBV27 to TRBJ2-7, with 11 bases aligning to TRBD2. Germline values: CDR1 MNHEY, CDR2 SMNVEV (reference sequence). After removal of 3 bases from V and 3 bases from J, the junction contained 1 base not matched to a gene. This CDR3 has 14 amino acids. CDR3 bases: TGTGCCAGCAGTTTCGGGACTAGCGGCTACGAGCAGTACTTC. This encodes CASSFGTSGYEQYF.

The chain couples TRBV5-1 to TRBJ1-4; 12 nucleotides line up with TRBD1. The CDR3 length is 15 residues. Germline V lookup: CDR1 SGHRS, CDR2 YFSETQ. With 0 bases clipped from V and 7 bases from J, the junction kept 1 base outside the gene matches. The CDR3, as DNA: TGCGCCAGCAGCTTGGGGGACAGGGGGCGTGAAAAACTGTTTTTT. It codes for CASSLGDRGREKLFF.

This chain links TRBV2 with TRBJ1-1, with D uncertain. Germline V gene sequence: CDR1 SNHLY, CDR2 FYNNEI. Trimming removed 10 bases at V and 0 bases at J, with 12 bases between. The CDR3 is 13 residues long. This chain's CDR3 is CATEATVNTEAFF. Here the CDR3 DNA reads TGTGCCACCGAAGCGACGGTGAACACTGAAGCTTTCTTT.

This clone was observed a single time. The chain recombines TRBV7-2 with TRBJ2-7, with a possible D match to TRBD1 (6 bases). The CDR3 loop spans 14 amino acids. Per germline, CDR1 SGHTA and CDR2 FQGNSA. With 3 bases removed from V and 0 bases from J, the gap between germline ends came to 9 bases. CDR3 DNA sequence: TGTGCCAGCAGCTTCCAGGGGTACTCCTACGAGCAGTACTTC. Its translation: CASSFQGYSYEQYF.

The genes are TRBV6-1 and TRBJ1-1; possibly TRBD1 for D (6 bases). CDR1 is MNHNS, CDR2 SASEGT, per germline. This CDR3 is 13 amino acids long. Trimming pared 6 bases from V and 2 bases from J, leaving 10 bases between. The CDR3 reads CASRDSLNTEAFF. Written as DNA, the CDR3 is TGTGCCAGCAGGGACAGCCTAAACACTGAAGCTTTCTTT.

The chain employs TRBV2 and TRBJ2-3; no firm D call. Germline CDR1 is SNHLY and CDR2 is FYNNEI. The CDR3 length is 11 residues. V was shortened by 7 bases and J by 4 bases, with 6 bases between the two germline ends. CDR3 in DNA: TGTGCCAGCACGCGCTCAGATACGCAGTATTTT. Translation: CASTRSDTQYF. The full variable domain, rest sourced from reference TRBV2 and TRBJ2-3, is EPEVTQTPSHQVTQMGQEVILRCVPISNHLYFYWYRQILGQKVEFLVSFYNNEISEKSEIFDDQFSVERPDGSNFTLKIRSTKLEDSAMYFCASTRSDTQYFGPGTRLTVL.

The rearrangement links TRBV28 to TRBJ1-5; 8 bases are a match to TRBD1. Losses at the gene ends were 6 bases for V and 5 bases for J; bases not matched to a gene: 9. CDR3 length: 15 amino acids. The germline CDR1 and CDR2 sequences are MDHEN and SYDVKM. CDR3 residues: CASSDRQGPYQPQHF. The CDR3 DNA sequence: TGTGCCAGCAGCGACCGACAGGGGCCCTATCAGCCCCAGCATTTT. Combining the CDR3 with reference TRBV28 and TRBJ1-5 gives the whole variable domain DVKVTQSSRYLVKRTGEKVFLECVQDMDHENMFWYRQDPGLGLRLIYFSYDVKMKEKGDIPEGYSVSREKKERFSLILESASTNQTSMYLCASSDRQGPYQPQHFGDGTRLSIL.

The chain recombines TRBV28 with TRBJ2-7, with 10 nucleotides matching TRBD2. J lost 2 bases, V lost 6 bases, and 7 bases had no gene match. This CDR3 is built from 15 residues. CDR1 is MDHEN, CDR2 SYDVKM, per germline. CDR3 in DNA: TGTGCCAGCAGGACACAACTAGCGGGGACCTACGAGCAGTACTTC. Translation: CASRTQLAGTYEQYF.

This clone came up a few times. The chain joins TRBV28 to TRBJ2-7; D call uncertain. CDR1 is MDHEN and CDR2 is SYDVKM in the germline V gene. This CDR3 comprises 11 residues. The V end lost 5 bases, the J end lost 7 bases, and 9 bases lay between the germline ends. The CDR3 region is CASSPAREQYF. The CDR3 coding sequence is TGTGCCAGCAGTCCCGCCCGGGAGCAGTACTTC.

The rearrangement links TRBV9 to TRBJ2-7; 7 bases are shared with TRBD2. This CDR3 has 14 residues. Germline-derived CDR1 and CDR2 are SGDLS and YYNGEE. Trimming took 4 bases from V and 0 from J; bases not matched to a gene: 4. This chain's CDR3 is CASSPPGGSYEQYF. The CDR3, as DNA: TGTGCCAGCAGCCCCCCGGGGGGCTCCTACGAGCAGTACTTC.

This clone was counted only a few times. In DNA form, the CDR3 reads TGTGCCAGCAGCTTGGGGGACAGGGTGCTCGATGAGCAGTTCTTC. Translating it yields CASSLGDRVLDEQFF. V and J are TRBV7-3 and TRBJ2-1, with TRBD1 matching over 9 bases. The CDR3 has 15 residues. V shed 3 bases, J shed 8 bases, and the junction held 8 bases outside the gene matches. Germline assignment: CDR1 SGHTA and CDR2 FQGTGA.

This clone has just a few counts. J is TRBJ1-6 and V is TRBV9, with 7 nucleotides matching TRBD1. Germline V gene lookup returns CDR1 SGDLS and CDR2 YYNGEE. The J segment lost 0 bases and the V segment lost 2 bases, leaving 2 bases of the junction unmatched. This CDR3 is 16 amino acids long. The CDR3, as DNA: TGTGCCAGCAGCGTGGGGGACAGCTCCTATAATTCACCCCTCCACTTT. The encoded protein is CASSVGDSSYNSPLHF.

The gene calls are TRBV5-1 and TRBJ2-7, with D possibly being TRBD1 (6 bases). CDR1 SGHRS and CDR2 YFSETQ come from the germline V gene. The CDR3 is 13 amino acids. Trimming cost V 3 bases and J 3 bases, with 10 bases left between them. CDR3 residues: CASSYGQNYEQYF. The CDR3 DNA reads TGCGCCAGCAGCTACGGACAGAACTACGAGCAGTACTTC.

This clone qualifies as medium-sized. The chain links TRBV6-5 to TRBJ2-1, with TRBD2 identical over 7 bases. The germline CDR1 and CDR2 sequences are MNHEY and SVGAGI. The CDR3 sequence is 14 residues long. V dropped 4 bases and J dropped 5; count of bases not matched to a gene: 5. Here the CDR3 reads CASSSSSGDNEQFF. The CDR3 DNA reads as TGTGCCAGCAGTTCTTCTAGCGGAGACAATGAGCAGTTCTTC.

V gene TRBV9 combines with J gene TRBJ2-3; D might be TRBD2 (5 bases). Germline CDR1 and CDR2: SGDLS and YYNGEE. V dropped 0 bases and J dropped 3 bases, with 11 bases sitting between them. The CDR3 consists of 15 residues. The CDR3, as DNA: TGTGCCAGCAGCGTAGGAGGGCGTAGGACAGATACGCAGTATTTT. Translated: CASSVGGRRTDTQYF.

The chain couples TRBV7-3 to TRBJ1-1; D may be TRBD1 (6 bases). V shed 5 bases and J shed 1 base, with 14 bases lying between them. The CDR3 runs 15 residues. Germline V gene sequence: CDR1 SGHTA, CDR2 FQGTGA. CDR3 nucleotides: TGTGCCAGCAGCATGACAGGCCCCTCGAACACTGAAGCTTTCTTT. Amino acid sequence: CASSMTGPSNTEAFF.

The CDR3 protein is CASSIFLPGGPGTTEAFF. CDR3 bases: TGTGCCAGTAGTATATTCCTCCCGGGGGGACCCGGGACCACTGAAGCTTTCTTT. The chain recombines TRBV19 with TRBJ1-1; the D gene is possibly TRBD1 (5 bases). Germline V lookup: CDR1 LNHDA, CDR2 SQIVND (reference sequence). The CDR3 length is 18 residues. Trimming removed 2 bases from V and 4 bases from J, with 23 bases in between.

This rearrangement joins TRBV29-1 to TRBJ2-7, with D perhaps TRBD2 (5 bases). Trimming took off 4 bases at V and 3 bases at J, with 10 bases between the two ends. The germline V gene encodes CDR1 SQVTM and CDR2 ANQGSEA. CDR3 size: 12 residues. CDR3 sequence: CSVGETRYEQYF. DNA of the CDR3: TGCAGCGTTGGGGAGACCCGCTACGAGCAGTACTTC.

This clone has more than one count but fewer than ten. The chain uses TRBV7-3 and TRBJ1-2; TRBD1 is a possible D gene (5 bases). The V and J ends lost 0 bases and 6 bases respectively, with 14 bases between them. The CDR3 has 15 residues. Germline V gene lookup returns CDR1 SGHTA and CDR2 FQGTGA. CDR3 loop: CASSLTGGSADGYTF. The CDR3 bases are TGTGCCAGCAGCTTAACGGGGGGGTCCGCAGATGGCTACACCTTC.

The V call is TRBV10-3, the J call TRBJ1-5, with D maybe TRBD1 (6 bases). Between the trimmed V and J ends, which lost 2 bases and 1 base, there was a span of 12 bases. CDR3 length: 16 amino acids. Germline V gene sequence: CDR1 ENHRY, CDR2 SYGVKD. CDR3 amino acids: CAISERGAISNQPQHF. As DNA, the CDR3 is TGTGCCATCAGTGAGCGGGGGGCAATAAGCAATCAGCCCCAGCATTTT.

The chain employs TRBV4-1 and TRBJ2-1, with 8 bases matching TRBD2. CDR1 is MGHRA, CDR2 YSYEKL, per germline. With 2 bases clipped from V and 2 bases from J, the junction kept 2 bases outside the gene matches. This CDR3 region has 15 residues. CDR3 in DNA: TGCGCCAGCAGCCAATTAGCGGGACCCTACAATGAGCAGTTCTTC. This encodes CASSQLAGPYNEQFF.

This chain connects TRBV25-1 to TRBJ1-1, with D perhaps TRBD1 (6 bases). The CDR3 is 13 amino acids. Trimming stripped 7 bases from V and 1 base from J, with 10 bases between. Germline V gene lookup returns CDR1 MGHDK and CDR2 SYGVNS. CDR3 protein: CASTEGGNTEAFF. CDR3 sequence (DNA): TGTGCCAGCACCGAAGGGGGGAACACTGAAGCTTTCTTT.

This clone came up many times. The CDR3 loop is CASTLIAGGRDEQYF. The CDR3 DNA reads as TGTGCCAGCACCCTTATAGCGGGAGGGCGGGACGAGCAGTACTTC. This chain links TRBV28 with TRBJ2-7; 11 positions match TRBD2. J was trimmed by 5 bases and V by 7 bases; bases with no gene match: 10. Germline CDR1 MDHEN, CDR2 SYDVKM. The CDR3 contains 15 residues.

J is TRBJ2-5 and V is TRBV11-1; D is unresolved. Trimming pared 6 bases from V and 3 bases from J, leaving 5 bases between. CDR3 length: 11 amino acids. In germline, CDR1 is SGHAT, CDR2 FQDESV (reference sequence). The CDR3 protein is CASSYKETQYF. CDR3 coding DNA: TGTGCCAGCAGTTATAAAGAGACCCAGTACTTC.